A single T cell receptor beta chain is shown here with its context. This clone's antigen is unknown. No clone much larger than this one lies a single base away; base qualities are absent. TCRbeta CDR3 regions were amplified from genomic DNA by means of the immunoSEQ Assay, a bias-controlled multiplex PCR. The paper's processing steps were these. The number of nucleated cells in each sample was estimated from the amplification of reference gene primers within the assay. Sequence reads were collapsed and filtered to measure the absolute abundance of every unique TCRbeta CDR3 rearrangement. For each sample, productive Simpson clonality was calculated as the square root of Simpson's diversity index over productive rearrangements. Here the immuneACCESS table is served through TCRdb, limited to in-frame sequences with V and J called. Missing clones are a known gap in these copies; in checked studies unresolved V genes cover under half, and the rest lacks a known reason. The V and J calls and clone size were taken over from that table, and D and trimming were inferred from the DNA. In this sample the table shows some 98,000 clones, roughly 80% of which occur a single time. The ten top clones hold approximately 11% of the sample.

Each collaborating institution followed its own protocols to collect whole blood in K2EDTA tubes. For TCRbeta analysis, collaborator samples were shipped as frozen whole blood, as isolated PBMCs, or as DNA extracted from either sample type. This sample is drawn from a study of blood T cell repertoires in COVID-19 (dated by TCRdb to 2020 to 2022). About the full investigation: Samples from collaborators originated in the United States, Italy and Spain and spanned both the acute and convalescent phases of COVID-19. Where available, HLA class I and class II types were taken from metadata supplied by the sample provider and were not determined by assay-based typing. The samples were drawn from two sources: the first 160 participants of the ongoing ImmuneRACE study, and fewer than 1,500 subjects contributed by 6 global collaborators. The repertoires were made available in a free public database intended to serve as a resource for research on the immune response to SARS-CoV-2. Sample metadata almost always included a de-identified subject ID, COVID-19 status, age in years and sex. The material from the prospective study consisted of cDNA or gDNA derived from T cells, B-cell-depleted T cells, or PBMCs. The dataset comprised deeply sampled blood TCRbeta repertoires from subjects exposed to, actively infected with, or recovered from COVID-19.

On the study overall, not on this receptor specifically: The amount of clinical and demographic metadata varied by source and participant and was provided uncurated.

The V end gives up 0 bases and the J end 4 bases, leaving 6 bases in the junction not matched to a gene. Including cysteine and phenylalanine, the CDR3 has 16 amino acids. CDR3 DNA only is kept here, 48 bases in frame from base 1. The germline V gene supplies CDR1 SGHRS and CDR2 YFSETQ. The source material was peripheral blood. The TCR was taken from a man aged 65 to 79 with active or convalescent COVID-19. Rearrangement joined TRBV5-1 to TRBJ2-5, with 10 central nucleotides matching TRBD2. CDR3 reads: CASSLGPASGGETQYF. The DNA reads TGCGCCAGCAGCTTGGGTCCGGCTAGCGGGGGAGAGACCCAGTACTTC.